This entry is about one TCR beta chain. The data belong to a study of blood T cell repertoires in COVID-19. Background on the study: Some COVID-19 samples were acute and others convalescent; all came from the United States, Italy and Spain. Nucleic acid was either cDNA or gDNA, and it came from T cells, B-cell-depleted T cells, or PBMCs.

Authors' data handling: How many nucleated cells were present was estimated from reference gene primer amplification. The protocol was immunoSEQ multiplex PCR, while the TCRdb copy is restricted to in-frame clones and leaves out a portion. V and J calls and clone size are as listed in that table; D and trimming were resolved from the DNA. The table lists a few hundred thousand clones, 83% of them singletons. CDR1 is MNHEY and CDR2 is SVGAGI in the germline V gene. The CDR3 totals 14 residues. The V and J ends lost 7 bases and 4 bases respectively, with 16 bases between them. Sequencing was carried out using peripheral blood. The chain is built from TRBV6-5 and TRBJ1-1, with D tentatively TRBD1 (5 bases). The sequence was obtained from a woman between 45 and 65 years old with acute or convalescent COVID-19. Here the CDR3 DNA reads TGTGCCAGCACCACCGAGCGGGGGACCACTGAAGCTTTCTTT. It codes for CASTTERGTTEAFF.